This T cell receptor (beta chain) is from a study of T cell changes during pregnancy in multiple sclerosis. Sequenced by immunoSEQ multiplex PCR; TCRdb stores in-frame clones only, minus some. Among 46,000 or so clones, 85% to 90% were seen once, and the ten largest hold roughly 4.5%. The CDR3 runs 15 residues. The germline V gene has CDR1 MNHEY and CDR2 SVGAGI. The V gene end was trimmed by 6 bases and the J gene end by 4 bases; junction bases not matched to a gene: 10. The material sequenced was peripheral blood, taken in the second trimester of pregnancy. The V call is TRBV6-5, the J call TRBJ2-3; 7 nucleotides align to TRBD1. The source of this sequence is a female donor in good health, enrolled as a control in a pregnancy study. The chain's CDR3 is CASSARGLGADTQYF. Written as DNA, the CDR3 is TGTGCCAGCAGCGCGAGGGGGCTTGGTGCAGATACGCAGTATTTT.